The next 2 T cell receptor beta chains were all read from a single sample in a study of CD8 T cells in ankylosing spondylitis. No cognate antigen is known for these TCRs. Findings and limits, study-wide: A TCR beta motif of under 10 highly homologous variants appeared characteristic of ankylosing spondylitis blood.

TCRdb called the 5' RACE reads again in MiXCR, with one record for every CDR3 protein. The table shows some 330,000 distinct CDR3 sequences, with roughly 8% occurring only once. Input material: blood, either unsorted or a sorted T cell fraction (not recorded which). The receptors shown here come from a male donor with ankylosing spondylitis.

The gene calls are TRBV7-2 and TRBJ2-7; 8 bases agree with TRBD2. Germline trimming cut 1 base from V and 4 bases from J; bases unmatched to any gene: 6. CDR3 length: 15 residues. In germline, CDR1 is SGHTA, CDR2 FQGNSA. The CDR3 nucleotides are TGTGCCAGCAGCTTAGACCCTCTAGCGGGTTACGAGCAGTACTTC. This encodes CASSLDPLAGYEQYF. Full variable domain (remainder filled in from reference TRBV7-2 and TRBJ2-7): GAGVSQSPSNKVTEKGKDVELRCDPISGHTALYWYRQSLGQGLEFLIYFQGNSAPDKSGLPSDRFSAERTGGSVSTLTIQRTQQEDSAVYLCASSLDPLAGYEQYFGPGTRLTVT.

This clonotype was seen repeatedly, ten times or more. The chain uses TRBV29-1 and TRBJ1-1; D unclear. The CDR3 covers 13 residues. V was clipped by 4 bases and J by 2 bases, with 11 bases between them. Germline V gene lookup returns CDR1 SQVTM and CDR2 ANQGSEA. The CDR3, as DNA: TGCAGCGTTGCGGTAGTGGGTAACACTGAAGCTTTCTTT. It is translated as CSVAVVGNTEAFF.